This section outlines one T cell receptor (beta chain) sequence together with its context. Its antigen is not identified. Profiled with immunoSEQ multiplex PCR; TCRdb holds only in-frame clones, not every one. Of about 15,000 clones listed, more than 80% are singletons. These data are taken from a study of T cells and Merkel cell carcinoma outcomes. Trimming stripped 10 bases from V and 8 bases from J, with 21 bases between. The length of the CDR3 is 14 residues. CDR1 is SGHDN, CDR2 FVKESK, per germline. Regarding the study as a whole: Reportedly, T-cell repertoire with density predicts Merkel cell carcinoma outcomes.

This rearrangement joins TRBV14 to TRBJ2-1, with D possibly being TRBD1 or TRBD2 (6 bases each). The TCR originated in a human donor with Merkel cell carcinoma. Material: tumor tissue from Merkel cell carcinoma. CDR3 region: CATKSNLGGDEQFF. The CDR3 DNA is TGTGCCACCAAATCCAACCTCGGGGGCGATGAGCAGTTCTTC.